Below, 7 T cell receptor beta chains from the same sample are listed, as sequenced in a study of blood T cell repertoires in COVID-19. Sequenced by immunoSEQ multiplex PCR; TCRdb stores in-frame clones only, minus some. There are 300,000 to 350,000 clones in the sample; around 90% occur only once, and roughly 2.9% lies in the top ten. The specimen was peripheral blood. The source of these receptors is a woman under 40 with COVID-19, enrolled during active disease.

The chain carries TRBV7-2 and TRBJ1-3; 8 bases map to TRBD1. This CDR3 region has 16 residues. V was clipped by 5 bases and J by 2 bases; unmatched bases: 8. Looked up from germline, CDR1 is SGHTA and CDR2 is FQGNSA. DNA for the CDR3: TGTGCCAGCAGCACCCGCTCCAGGGGGCCTGGAAACACCATATATTTT. Encoded protein: CASSTRSRGPGNTIYF.

The genes are TRBV28 and TRBJ1-2; D gene uncertain. Germline assignment: CDR1 MDHEN and CDR2 SYDVKM. V lost 7 bases to trimming and J lost 3 bases, with 9 bases between them. The CDR3 is made up of 12 amino acids. The CDR3 region has the DNA TGTGCCAGCACACCTCGAGACTATGGCTACACCTTC. This gives the protein CASTPRDYGYTF.

This clone was seen only once. The chain couples TRBV9 to TRBJ1-5, with a tentative D call TRBD1 (6 bases). V was pared by 3 bases and J by 7 bases, with 17 bases between. Germline CDR1 is SGDLS and CDR2 is YYNGEE. The CDR3 is 15 residues long. The CDR3 DNA reads as TGTGCCAGCAGCGAAGGAATTACAGGGAGCCAGCCCCAGCATTTT. Amino acid sequence: CASSEGITGSQPQHF.

This clone showed up just once. V and J are TRBV28 and TRBJ2-1; 7 bases align to TRBD1. The CDR3 is 15 amino acids. Germline V gene data show CDR1 as MDHEN and CDR2 as SYDVKM. V trimming: 5 bases; J trimming: 4 bases; junction bases outside the gene matches: 8. CDR3 protein: CASSAGDSGYNEQFF. Written as DNA, the CDR3 is TGTGCCAGCAGTGCCGGGGACAGCGGTTACAATGAGCAGTTCTTC.

The V and J genes are TRBV6-5 and TRBJ2-1; 10 bases line up with TRBD2. The germline V gene encodes CDR1 MNHEY and CDR2 SVGAGI. Germline trimming cut 6 bases from V and 4 bases from J; bases unmatched to any gene: 6. The CDR3 is 15 amino acids. The CDR3 protein is CASSQAGGGYNEQFF. The DNA for the CDR3 is TGTGCCAGCAGCCAAGCGGGAGGGGGGTACAATGAGCAGTTCTTC.

The chain couples TRBV30 to TRBJ1-1, with 10 nucleotides matching TRBD1. This CDR3 has 18 residues. Germline V gives CDR1 GTSNPN, CDR2 SVGIG (reference sequence). V was pared by 0 bases and J by 5 bases, with 15 bases of the junction left unmatched. CDR3 residues: CAWSVLWGQGNPETEAFF. CDR3 DNA sequence: TGTGCCTGGAGTGTACTATGGGGACAGGGGAACCCTGAGACTGAAGCTTTCTTT.

This clone was picked up one time. This sequence joins TRBV10-3 and TRBJ2-7; 9 nucleotides line up with TRBD1. Per the germline V gene, CDR1 is ENHRY and CDR2 is SYGVKD. The ends lost 3 bases at V and 0 bases at J; junction bases unmatched: 3. The CDR3 loop spans 15 amino acids. The CDR3 nucleotides are TGTGCCATCAGTGACCAGGGACAGGGCTCCTACGAGCAGTACTTC. Its translation is CAISDQGQGSYEQYF.